This T cell receptor (beta chain) was sequenced for a study of spatial heterogeneity in lung cancer. The time point was: sample taken at primary tumor resection. TCRdb analysed the 5' RACE reads with MiXCR anew, one entry per CDR3 protein. The table lists some 38,000 distinct CDR3 sequences, around 3.1% of them singletons. At least ten counts were recorded for this clonotype. The sample was normal lung tissue next to the tumor, taken at surgery. This clonotype originated in a male donor with early-stage non-small cell lung cancer.

As DNA, the CDR3 is TGCGCCAGCAGTCAATCCGGGACAGTACTAATAGGGGAGACCCAGTACTTC. This encodes CASSQSGTVLIGETQYF. This chain links TRBV4-1 with TRBJ2-5, with 7 bases fitting TRBD1. The V gene's germline CDR1 is MGHRA and CDR2 YSYEKL. The V segment lost 6 bases and the J segment 5 bases; nucleotides outside the gene matches: 18. The CDR3 consists of 17 residues.